This entry is about one T cell receptor beta chain. Its target is not known. The read stops 3 residues short of the end of the CDR3; the missing end is completed from the germline J gene. Only in-frame clones appear in the TCRdb table, and some are missing; sequencing was by immunoSEQ multiplex PCR. Recorded for this sample: some 20,000 clones. This entry comes from a study of T cells in women clearing cervical HPV infection. Overall study context: Blood came at first lesion visit for cases, post-clearance for controls. For cases, blood was sampled a median 149 days after lesion detection, interquartile range about 80 to 220 days. Study-wide results and caveats: Cases carried less TRBV6-7 than controls: approximately 0.1% versus 0.16%.

There are 15 residues in the CDR3. Germline-derived CDR1 and CDR2 are LNHDA and SQIVND (reference sequence). V dropped 3 bases and J dropped 7 bases, with 16 bases sitting between them. The J gene is TRBJ2-4, the V gene TRBV19, with D maybe TRBD2 (5 bases). Material: blood buffy coat. The sequence came from a woman aged 18-70 years with a cervical HPV16 infection that either progressed to CIN3+ or cleared (not recorded which). Partial CDR3 DNA: TGTGCCAGTAGTATTATGTTAAGCGGATCTAACATT. Protein product: CASSIMLSGSNI. The full CDR3 sequence reads CASSIMLSGSNIQYF.